The rows below give T cell receptor beta chains drawn from one sample of a study of T cell changes during pregnancy in multiple sclerosis. TCRdb's table, derived via immunoSEQ multiplex PCR, lists solely in-frame clones and lacks some. This table holds about 52,000 clones, approximately 90% found once. This specimen consisted of CD4+ T cells from peripheral blood mononuclear cells, obtained after pregnancy. Receptors originate from a female donor in good health, enrolled as a control in a pregnancy study. The CDR3 runs from the conserved cysteine through the conserved F or W. A D gene is named only where the DNA matches it firmly. Some rows have no size entry. The others give once, few or many, or a class for an expanded clone.

TRBV11-2	TRBJ1-1	.	13	.	CASSTQGGTEAFF	TGTGCCAGCAGCACCCAGGGAGGCACTGAAGCTTTCTTT
TRBV9	TRBJ1-1	.	14	.	CASSVVVENTEAFF	TGTGCCAGCAGCGTAGTGGTAGAAAACACTGAAGCTTTCTTT
TRBV7-3	TRBJ2-1	TRBD2	16	.	CASSHLAGKEGDEQFF	TGTGCCAGCAGCCACTTAGCGGGGAAAGAGGGCGACGAGCAGTTCTTC
TRBV19	TRBJ1-5	TRBD1	15	.	CASTANRGNNQPQHF	TGTGCCAGTACCGCGAACAGGGGGAATAATCAGCCCCAGCATTTT
TRBV19	TRBJ1-6	.	14	.	CASSLPGLRAPLHF	TGTGCCAGTAGCCTACCGGGCCTCAGGGCGCCCCTCCACTTT
TRBV19	TRBJ2-7	TRBD1	14	.	CASSILDREYEQYF	TGTGCCAGTAGTATCCTGGACAGGGAATACGAGCAGTACTTC
TRBV6-9	TRBJ2-7	.	15	.	CVSRRIRTLSYEQYF	TGTGTCAGCAGGAGGATTCGGACACTAAGCTACGAGCAGTACTTC
TRBV6-5	TRBJ2-2	.	13	.	CASSYSGVRELFF	TGTGCCAGCAGTTACTCAGGGGTGAGGGAGCTGTTTTTT
TRBV4-1	TRBJ1-4	.	14	.	CASSQDAGVGKLFF	TGCGCCAGCAGCCAAGATGCGGGAGTAGGAAAACTGTTTTTT
TRBV5-4	TRBJ1-1	.	14	.	CASSLEQRNTEAFF	TGTGCCAGCAGCTTGGAACAGAGGAACACTGAAGCTTTCTTT
TRBV9	TRBJ2-5	TRBD1	16	.	CASSVPGTGIGETQYF	TGTGCCAGCAGCGTCCCCGGGACAGGGATTGGGGAGACCCAGTACTTC
TRBV28	TRBJ2-4	TRBD2	15	.	CASSPSGGTKNIQYF	TGTGCCAGCAGCCCGAGCGGGGGGACCAAAAACATTCAGTACTTC
TRBV2	TRBJ2-3	.	17	.	CASSGSPGIGLTDTQYF	TGTGCCAGCAGTGGCTCGCCGGGGATAGGACTCACAGATACGCAGTATTTT
TRBV7-9	TRBJ2-2	.	15	.	CASSLLPGNTGELFF	TGTGCCAGCAGCTTACTTCCAGGGAACACCGGGGAGCTGTTTTTT
TRBV7-2	TRBJ2-5	TRBD1	15	.	CASSLAGTGLETQYF	TGTGCCAGCAGCTTAGCCGGGACAGGGCTTGAGACCCAGTACTTC
TRBV2	TRBJ2-7	TRBD2	16	.	CASSYLTSGGAYEQYF	TGTGCCAGCAGCTACCTGACTAGCGGGGGGGCTTACGAGCAGTACTTC
TRBV5-8	TRBJ2-1	TRBD2	19	.	CASSTGLAHSRGGLDEQFF	TGTGCCAGCAGCACGGGTCTTGCCCACTCCCGGGGGGGCTTGGATGAGCAGTTCTTC
TRBV4-3	TRBJ1-2	TRBD1	16	.	CASSLQRDSFSYGYTF	TGCGCCAGCAGCCTCCAACGGGACAGTTTTTCCTATGGCTACACCTTC
TRBV2	TRBJ1-5	.	13	.	CARGQGGNQPQHF	TGTGCCAGGGGGCAAGGAGGCAATCAGCCCCAGCATTTT
TRBV9	TRBJ2-3	.	13	.	CASSVGGADTQYF	TGTGCCAGCAGCGTAGGAGGAGCAGATACGCAGTATTTT
TRBV6-5	TRBJ1-4	.	13	once	CASSRVTNEKLFF	TGTGCCAGCAGTCGGGTAACTAATGAAAAACTGTTTTTT
TRBV5-4	TRBJ2-7	.	12	.	CASSLFGREQYF	TGTGCCAGCAGCTTGTTTGGTCGGGAGCAGTACTTC
TRBV27	TRBJ2-7	.	13	.	CASSPRMTYEQYF	TGTGCCAGCAGTCCGCGGATGACCTACGAGCAGTACTTC
TRBV2	TRBJ1-2	TRBD1	14	.	CASSGTGRRVGYTF	TGTGCCAGCAGTGGGACAGGGAGAAGGGTTGGCTACACCTTC
TRBV9	TRBJ2-3	TRBD2	16	.	CASSAERGGRADTQYF	TGTGCCAGCAGCGCGGAACGGGGGGGTAGGGCAGATACGCAGTATTTT
TRBV27	TRBJ2-5	.	16	.	CASSSLKDSPQETQYF	TGTGCCAGCAGTTCCCTTAAGGACAGTCCCCAAGAGACCCAGTACTTC
TRBV16	TRBJ2-5	.	13	.	CASSQSRAETQYF	TGTGCCAGCAGCCAATCGAGGGCAGAGACCCAGTACTTC
TRBV5-1	TRBJ1-2	.	14	.	CASSLYTGNYGYTF	TGCGCCAGCAGCTTGTATACGGGTAACTATGGCTACACCTTC
TRBV2	TRBJ1-6	.	11	.	CASSELRALHF	TGTGCCAGCAGTGAATTACGGGCCCTCCACTTT
TRBV5-1	TRBJ1-2	TRBD1	16	once	CASSLGVLDRGGGYTF	TGCGCCAGCAGCTTGGGAGTACTGGACAGGGGTGGTGGCTACACCTTC
TRBV5-6	TRBJ1-6	.	14	.	CASSFGRVGSPLHF	TGTGCCAGCAGCTTTGGGCGGGTCGGGTCACCCCTCCACTTT
TRBV9	TRBJ1-6	.	17	.	CASSVESAWGVHSPLHF	TGTGCCAGCAGCGTAGAATCCGCCTGGGGGGTTCATTCACCCCTCCACTTT
TRBV5-6	TRBJ2-7	.	12	.	CASSLLYYEQYF	TGTGCCAGCAGCTTGCTCTACTACGAGCAGTACTTC
TRBV7-2	TRBJ1-2	.	14	.	CASSHIQGRYGYTF	TGTGCCAGCAGCCACATACAGGGCCGGTATGGCTACACCTTC
TRBV14	TRBJ1-1	.	14	.	CASSQGDRNTEAFF	TGTGCCAGCAGCCAGGGCGACAGGAACACTGAAGCTTTCTTT
TRBV11-2	TRBJ2-3	.	15	.	CASSLQTATTDTQYF	TGTGCCAGCAGCTTACAGACAGCCACCACAGATACGCAGTATTTT
TRBV15	TRBJ1-1	.	13	.	CATSRVQNTEAFF	TGTGCCACCAGCAGAGTTCAGAACACTGAAGCTTTCTTT